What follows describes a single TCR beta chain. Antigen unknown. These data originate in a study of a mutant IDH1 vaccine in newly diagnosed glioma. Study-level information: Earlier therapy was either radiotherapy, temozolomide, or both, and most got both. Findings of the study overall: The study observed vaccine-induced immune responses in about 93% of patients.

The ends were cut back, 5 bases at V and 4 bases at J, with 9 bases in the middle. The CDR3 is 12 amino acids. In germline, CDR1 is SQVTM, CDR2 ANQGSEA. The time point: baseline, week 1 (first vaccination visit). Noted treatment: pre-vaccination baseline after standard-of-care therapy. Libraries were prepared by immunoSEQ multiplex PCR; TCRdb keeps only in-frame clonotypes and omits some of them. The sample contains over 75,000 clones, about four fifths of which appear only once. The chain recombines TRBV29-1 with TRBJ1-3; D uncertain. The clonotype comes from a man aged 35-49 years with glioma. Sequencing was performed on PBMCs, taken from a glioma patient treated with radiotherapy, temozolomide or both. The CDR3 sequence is CSVLIAGNTIYF. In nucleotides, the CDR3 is TGCAGCGTTTTGATAGCCGGAAACACCATATATTTT.